The 14 T cell receptor beta chains given below trace back to one sample, sequenced in a study of response to subunit inactivated influenza vaccine. TCRdb re-derived calls from the RT-PCR reads in MiXCR, one entry per CDR3 protein. The data hold 600,000 to 700,000 distinct CDR3 sequences, with around 15% observed a single time. The sample here was PBMCs from blood, taken 14 to 15 days before vaccination. The receptors originated from a man aged 50-60 years who received an inactivated influenza vaccine.

Here the CDR3 DNA reads TGTGCCAGCAGCTTGGACACCCTGTACGAGCAGTACTTC. Encoded protein: CASSLDTLYEQYF. V is TRBV7-8 and J is TRBJ2-7, with a weak D call TRBD1 (5 bases). Trimming cost V 3 bases and J 4 bases, with 10 bases left between them. CDR3 size: 13 residues. Germline V gene sequence: CDR1 SGHVS, CDR2 FQNEAQ.

This clonotype was counted a few times. The chain recombines TRBV19 with TRBJ1-1; 10 nucleotides match TRBD1. This CDR3 has 15 amino acids. The V and J ends lost 6 bases and 5 bases, in that order; junction bases with no gene match: 9. Germline CDR1 LNHDA, CDR2 SQIVND (reference sequence). The CDR3 DNA is TGTGCCAGTAGCATTCCATGGACAGGGGGAACTGAAGCTTTCTTT. Protein product: CASSIPWTGGTEAFF.

V gene TRBV6-1 combines with J gene TRBJ2-1, with 10 bases lining up with TRBD2. The CDR3 has 18 residues. Looked up from germline, CDR1 is MNHNS and CDR2 is SASEGT. V shed 6 bases, J shed 2 bases, and the junction held 13 bases outside the gene matches. The CDR3 DNA sequence: TGTGCCAGCAGAAACGACCGAAGGACTAGCGGAACCTACAATGAGCAGTTCTTC. Its translation is CASRNDRRTSGTYNEQFF.

The chain employs TRBV13 and TRBJ2-7, with 15 nucleotides matching TRBD2. Germline-derived CDR1 and CDR2 are PRHDT and FYEKMQ (reference sequence). The CDR3 spans 15 residues. Trimming cost V 4 bases and J 4 bases; bases outside gene matches: 2. The CDR3 protein is CASSYGTSGGYEQYF. The CDR3 DNA reads as TGTGCCAGCAGCTACGGGACTAGCGGGGGGTACGAGCAGTACTTC.

This clonotype appeared a few times. The CDR3 DNA is TGTGCCAGCAGCCGCCGGACCACAGATACGCAGTATTTT. Amino acids: CASSRRTTDTQYF. The chain is built from TRBV3-1 and TRBJ2-3; no reliable D call. This CDR3 comprises 13 residues. Per the germline V gene, CDR1 is LGHDT and CDR2 is YNNKEL (reference sequence). Trimming stripped 4 bases from V and 2 bases from J, with 7 bases between.

Only a few counts were recorded for this clonotype. The CDR3 is CASSPLAGGNEQFF. The CDR3 region has the DNA TGTGCCAGCTCTCCGCTAGCGGGGGGAAATGAGCAGTTCTTC. The chain couples TRBV12-3 or TRBV12-4 to TRBJ2-1; 11 nucleotides match TRBD2. The V gene end was trimmed by 8 bases and the J gene end by 7 bases; junction bases not matched to a gene: 7. The CDR3 runs to 14 residues.

This sequence joins TRBV15 and TRBJ2-7; D is undetermined. Germline CDR1 reads LNHNV; CDR2 reads YYDKDF (reference sequence). With 4 bases removed from V and 2 bases from J, the gap between germline ends came to 6 bases. CDR3 length: 12 residues. The CDR3 nucleotides are TGTGCCACCAGCAAGGGTACCTACGAGCAGTACTTC. Translation: CATSKGTYEQYF.

The gene calls are TRBV29-1 and TRBJ2-1; D unresolved. Deletions cut 4 bases from V and 0 bases from J, with 4 bases between. The CDR3 covers 12 residues. In germline, CDR1 is SQVTM, CDR2 ANQGSEA. The CDR3: CSVAISYNEQFF. The CDR3 DNA reads TGCAGCGTTGCCATCTCCTACAATGAGCAGTTCTTC.

The chain employs TRBV5-6 and TRBJ1-4; the D gene is possibly TRBD1 (5 bases). V lost 3 bases and J lost 6, with 12 bases in between. CDR1 is SGHDT and CDR2 is YYEEEE in the germline V gene. This CDR3 has 14 amino acids. The CDR3 protein is CASSSRALDEKLFF. CDR3 nucleotide sequence: TGTGCCAGCAGCTCCAGGGCACTGGATGAAAAACTGTTTTTT.

The J gene is TRBJ2-1, the V gene TRBV28, with a possible D match to TRBD2 (6 bases). In germline, CDR1 is MDHEN, CDR2 SYDVKM. The CDR3 is made up of 16 amino acids. V lost 5 bases, J lost 6 bases, and 20 bases lay in between. CDR3 nucleotides: TGTGCCAGCAGTCTGGTCACAGTCTCGGGGGTCAATGAGCAGTTCTTC. It encodes CASSLVTVSGVNEQFF. The whole variable domain, remainder taken from reference TRBV28 and TRBJ2-1, is DVKVTQSSRYLVKRTGEKVFLECVQDMDHENMFWYRQDPGLGLRLIYFSYDVKMKEKGDIPEGYSVSREKKERFSLILESASTNQTSMYLCASSLVTVSGVNEQFFGPGTRLTVL.

This clonotype came up many times. J is TRBJ2-2 and V is TRBV2; no clear D gene. CDR3 length: 11 amino acids. The V end lost 7 bases, the J end lost 9 bases, and 9 bases lay between the germline ends. The germline V gene has CDR1 SNHLY and CDR2 FYNNEI. The CDR3 region is CASTTTRELFF. The CDR3 nucleotides are TGTGCCAGCACTACTACCCGGGAGCTGTTTTTT.

This chain links TRBV5-5 with TRBJ2-3; TRBD2 matches 13 bases. The trim removed 1 base at V and 4 bases at J, leaving 9 bases unmatched. The CDR3 extends over 18 amino acids. Per germline, CDR1 SGHKS and CDR2 YYEKEE (reference sequence). Here the CDR3 reads CASSLRTSGSHLADTQYF. The CDR3 DNA sequence: TGTGCCAGCAGCTTGAGGACTAGCGGGAGTCATTTGGCAGATACGCAGTATTTT.

This clonotype has at least ten counts. The gene calls are TRBV12-3 or TRBV12-4 and TRBJ1-1; D gene ambiguous. This CDR3 is built from 14 residues. Trimming pared 3 bases from V and 2 bases from J, leaving 10 bases between. This CDR3 reads CASSFSGGNTEAFF. CDR3 bases: TGTGCCAGCAGTTTTTCAGGAGGCAACACTGAAGCTTTCTTT.

V and J are TRBV4-3 and TRBJ2-2, with D tentatively TRBD1 or TRBD2 (5 bases each). CDR3 length equals 15 residues. V lost 1 base and J lost 8, with 14 bases in between. CDR1 is LGHNA and CDR2 is YSLEER in the germline V gene. The CDR3 DNA follows: TGCGCCAGCAGCCAAGCTGAAGGGACGGTGGGGGAGCTGTTTTTT. Its protein product is CASSQAEGTVGELFF.